These T cell receptor beta chains were read from a single sample in a study of long-term antiretroviral therapy in people with HIV. The protocol was immunoSEQ multiplex PCR, while the TCRdb copy is restricted to in-frame clones and leaves out a portion. This table holds tens of thousands of clones, over 75% found once. The sequencing here drew on unsorted PBMCs, taken 0.6 years after starting antiretroviral therapy. The receptor source for this set is a young man with HIV. CDR3s include the opening cysteine and the closing phenylalanine or tryptophan. Fields, in order: D gene, J gene, V gene, clone size, CDR3 protein, CDR3 DNA. D genes are given only for firm matches. Where a row states a size, it is once, few, many or the class of an expanded clone; other rows omit it.

D: NA; J: TRBJ2-5; V: TRBV19; size: NA; CDR3: CASSEWGGGETQYF; DNA: TGTGCCAGTAGTGAGTGGGGAGGGGGGGAGACCCAGTACTTC
D: TRBD2; J: TRBJ2-7; V: TRBV2; size: NA; CDR3: CASRETSGRARYEQYF; DNA: TGTGCCAGCAGGGAGACTAGCGGGAGGGCCCGGTACGAGCAGTACTTC
D: TRBD1; J: TRBJ2-1; V: TRBV7-3; size: NA; CDR3: CASSLTGNYNEQFF; DNA: TGTGCCAGCAGCTTGACAGGGAACTACAATGAGCAGTTCTTC
D: NA; J: TRBJ1-2; V: TRBV29-1; size: NA; CDR3: CSVEEGRSIDGYTF; DNA: TGCAGCGTTGAAGAGGGACGAAGTATTGATGGCTACACCTTC
D: TRBD2; J: TRBJ2-3; V: TRBV4-1; size: NA; CDR3: CASSQEPSGDTQYF; DNA: TGCGCCAGCAGCCAAGAGCCTAGCGGAGATACGCAGTATTTT
D: TRBD1; J: TRBJ2-2; V: TRBV27; size: NA; CDR3: CASSSTTGGHYTGELFF; DNA: TGTGCCAGCAGTTCAACAACAGGGGGCCATTACACCGGGGAGCTGTTTTTT
D: TRBD1; J: TRBJ2-1; V: TRBV18; size: NA; CDR3: CASSPSQGASNEQFF; DNA: TGTGCCAGCTCACCCTCACAGGGGGCGAGCAATGAGCAGTTCTTC
D: NA; J: TRBJ1-1; V: TRBV7-9; size: NA; CDR3: CAGGAERYF; DNA: TGTGCCGGCGGGGCGGAGAGATACTTT
D: TRBD1; J: TRBJ2-7; V: TRBV4-2; size: NA; CDR3: CASKETGGSYEQYF; DNA: TGTGCCAGCAAAGAAACAGGGGGCTCCTACGAGCAGTACTTC
D: NA; J: TRBJ2-3; V: TRBV6-6; size: once; CDR3: CASSYSMLLDTQYF; DNA: TGTGCCAGCAGTTACTCGATGCTTCTTGATACGCAGTATTTT
D: NA; J: TRBJ1-1; V: TRBV11-2; size: NA; CDR3: CASSLTYRAEAFF; DNA: TGTGCCAGCAGCTTAACCTACAGAGCTGAAGCTTTCTTT
D: NA; J: TRBJ2-1; V: TRBV25-1; size: NA; CDR3: CASSQARTQFF; DNA: TGTGCCAGCAGTCAAGCGAGGACGCAGTTCTTC
D: TRBD2; J: TRBJ2-7; V: TRBV2; size: NA; CDR3: CASSEGPSGAYEQYF; DNA: TGTGCCAGCAGTGAAGGACCTAGCGGGGCCTACGAGCAGTACTTC
D: NA; J: TRBJ2-2; V: TRBV29-1; size: NA; CDR3: CSVAWFGAPENTGELFF; DNA: TGCAGCGTTGCGTGGTTTGGGGCGCCGGAGAACACCGGGGAGCTGTTTTTT
D: TRBD2; J: TRBJ2-1; V: TRBV5-4; size: NA; CDR3: CASSLAGLAGRYNEQFF; DNA: TGTGCCAGCAGCTTGGCGGGGCTAGCGGGACGATACAATGAGCAGTTCTTC
D: NA; J: TRBJ2-1; V: TRBV7-3; size: NA; CDR3: CASSLKGHPGNEQFF; DNA: TGTGCCAGCAGCTTAAAAGGACACCCTGGGAATGAGCAGTTCTTC
D: NA; J: TRBJ1-2; V: TRBV6-5; size: NA; CDR3: CASSYSTLGGASGYTF; DNA: TGTGCCAGCAGTTACTCGACCCTGGGGGGCGCTAGTGGCTACACCTTC
D: TRBD1; J: TRBJ2-2; V: TRBV9; size: NA; CDR3: CASSGWGQGFTGELFF; DNA: TGTGCCAGCAGCGGGTGGGGACAGGGGTTCACCGGGGAGCTGTTTTTT
D: TRBD2; J: TRBJ2-7; V: TRBV11-2; size: NA; CDR3: CASSGPGTRTFGEQYF; DNA: TGTGCCAGCAGCGGACCCGGGACTAGAACTTTCGGCGAGCAGTACTTC
D: NA; J: TRBJ2-1; V: TRBV5-5; size: NA; CDR3: CASIRNRDLRSSYNEQFF; DNA: TGTGCCAGCATCCGAAATCGGGATCTACGTAGCTCCTACAATGAGCAGTTCTTC
D: NA; J: TRBJ1-5; V: TRBV30; size: NA; CDR3: CAWSVLSGRNQPQHF; DNA: TGTGCCTGGAGTGTACTTTCCGGCCGAAATCAGCCCCAGCATTTT
D: NA; J: TRBJ1-1; V: TRBV6-5; size: few; CDR3: CASSYQWANTEAFF; DNA: TGTGCCAGCAGTTACCAGTGGGCGAACACTGAAGCTTTCTTT
D: TRBD1; J: TRBJ2-3; V: TRBV11-2; size: once; CDR3: CASKGGASDTQYF; DNA: TGTGCCAGCAAAGGGGGCGCGTCAGATACGCAGTATTTT
D: NA; J: TRBJ1-2; V: TRBV28; size: NA; CDR3: CASTSFGGDGYTF; DNA: TGTGCCAGCACCTCATTTGGGGGGGATGGCTACACCTTC
D: NA; J: TRBJ2-2; V: TRBV9; size: NA; CDR3: CASSVSPDANTGELFF; DNA: TGTGCCAGCAGCGTGTCACCCGACGCGAACACCGGGGAGCTGTTTTTT
D: NA; J: TRBJ1-2; V: TRBV7-2; size: NA; CDR3: CASSLKSGSPTFIGNGYTF; DNA: TGTGCCAGCAGCTTAAAGTCCGGGAGTCCAACCTTTATAGGAAATGGCTACACCTTC
D: NA; J: TRBJ2-7; V: TRBV7-8; size: NA; CDR3: CASSPGPLGQYF; DNA: TGTGCCAGCAGCCCGGGACCTCTGGGGCAGTACTTC
D: TRBD2; J: TRBJ2-7; V: TRBV6-1; size: NA; CDR3: CASSELGLAGVNEQYF; DNA: TGTGCCAGCAGTGAACTCGGACTAGCGGGAGTCAACGAGCAGTACTTC
D: NA; J: TRBJ1-5; V: TRBV2; size: NA; CDR3: CASTRALSSNQPQHF; DNA: TGTGCCAGCACCAGGGCCCTAAGTAGCAATCAGCCCCAGCATTTT
D: TRBD2; J: TRBJ2-7; V: TRBV2; size: NA; CDR3: CASSGLAGGSEQYF; DNA: TGTGCCAGCAGCGGACTAGCGGGAGGGTCCGAGCAGTACTTC
D: TRBD1; J: TRBJ2-2; V: TRBV19; size: NA; CDR3: CASTLGQGTGELFF; DNA: TGTGCCAGTACCCTGGGACAGGGCACCGGGGAGCTGTTTTTT
D: TRBD1; J: TRBJ1-1; V: TRBV27; size: once; CDR3: CASSLLGQGNTEAFF; DNA: TGTGCCAGCAGTTTATTAGGACAGGGGAACACTGAAGCTTTCTTT
D: NA; J: TRBJ1-5; V: TRBV18; size: few; CDR3: CASSTGYSNQPQHF; DNA: TGTGCCAGCTCAACGGGGTATAGCAATCAGCCCCAGCATTTT
D: NA; J: TRBJ1-3; V: TRBV10-2; size: NA; CDR3: CASMSPSGNTIYF; DNA: TGCGCCAGCATGTCGCCCTCTGGAAACACCATATATTTT
D: NA; J: TRBJ1-1; V: TRBV5-5; size: NA; CDR3: CASSLETTANTEAFF; DNA: TGTGCCAGCAGCTTGGAGACGACAGCGAACACTGAAGCTTTCTTT
D: TRBD1; J: TRBJ2-7; V: TRBV28; size: few; CDR3: CASSTDRGLNEQYF; DNA: TGTGCCAGCAGTACGGACAGGGGATTAAACGAGCAGTACTTC
D: TRBD2; J: TRBJ2-7; V: TRBV6-1; size: medium-sized; CDR3: CASSVGLADSSYEQYF; DNA: TGTGCCAGCAGTGTGGGACTAGCGGATAGCTCCTACGAGCAGTACTTC
D: TRBD1; J: TRBJ2-3; V: TRBV4-1; size: NA; CDR3: CASSQEDRGPPETSSTDTQYF; DNA: TGCGCCAGCAGCCAAGAAGATAGGGGGCCCCCCGAAACATCTAGCACAGATACGCAGTATTTT
D: NA; J: TRBJ2-7; V: TRBV10-1; size: NA; CDR3: CASSGYGNGEQYF; DNA: TGCGCCAGCAGTGGATACGGGAACGGCGAGCAGTACTTC
D: NA; J: TRBJ2-3; V: TRBV2; size: NA; CDR3: CASSASTDTQYF; DNA: TGTGCCAGCAGCGCTAGCACAGATACGCAGTATTTT
D: NA; J: TRBJ1-5; V: TRBV30; size: NA; CDR3: CAWSVGGQPQHF; DNA: TGTGCCTGGAGTGTAGGGGGTCAGCCCCAGCATTTT
D: TRBD1; J: TRBJ2-3; V: TRBV5-1; size: NA; CDR3: CATSTGGVRDTQYF; DNA: TGCGCCACCTCGACAGGGGGAGTGCGGGATACGCAGTATTTT
D: NA; J: TRBJ1-2; V: TRBV28; size: NA; CDR3: CASSVIGGGPSGYGYTF; DNA: TGTGCCAGCAGTGTCATCGGTGGGGGGCCCTCTGGCTATGGCTACACCTTC
D: NA; J: TRBJ2-1; V: TRBV15; size: medium-sized; CDR3: CATSRAWDNNEQFF; DNA: TGTGCCACCAGCAGGGCCTGGGACAACAATGAGCAGTTCTTC
D: NA; J: TRBJ1-2; V: TRBV5-1; size: NA; CDR3: CASSWGSDFGILDGYTF; DNA: TGCGCCAGCAGCTGGGGCTCCGATTTTGGAATTTTGGATGGCTACACCTTC
D: NA; J: TRBJ2-1; V: TRBV27; size: NA; CDR3: CASSLGENDEQFF; DNA: TGTGCCAGCAGTTTAGGGGAAAACGATGAGCAGTTCTTC
D: NA; J: TRBJ2-5; V: TRBV4-3; size: NA; CDR3: CASSQDIWRDPETQYF; DNA: TGCGCCAGCAGCCAAGATATTTGGCGGGACCCAGAGACCCAGTACTTC
D: NA; J: TRBJ2-5; V: TRBV14; size: NA; CDR3: CASSHPPTLVSETQYF; DNA: TGTGCCAGCAGCCACCCCCCCACCCTAGTTTCGGAGACCCAGTACTTC
D: TRBD2; J: TRBJ2-1; V: TRBV9; size: NA; CDR3: CASGGLAGVNEQFF; DNA: TGTGCCAGCGGGGGACTAGCGGGAGTAAATGAGCAGTTCTTC
D: NA; J: TRBJ2-7; V: TRBV9; size: NA; CDR3: CASSTGTGTSSYEQYF; DNA: TGTGCCAGCAGCACCGGTACGGGCACTAGCTCCTACGAGCAGTACTTC
D: TRBD1; J: TRBJ2-7; V: TRBV5-1; size: few; CDR3: CASSEGTGYYEQYF; DNA: TGCGCCAGCAGCGAAGGGACAGGGTACTACGAGCAGTACTTC
D: TRBD2; J: TRBJ2-1; V: TRBV9; size: NA; CDR3: CASSVGTSGYEQFF; DNA: TGTGCCAGCAGCGTTGGGACTAGCGGGTATGAGCAGTTCTTC
D: NA; J: TRBJ2-2; V: TRBV4-2; size: NA; CDR3: CASSQDSQSNTGELFF; DNA: TGTGCCAGCAGCCAAGATTCACAGTCGAACACCGGGGAGCTGTTTTTT
D: NA; J: TRBJ2-7; V: TRBV7-8; size: NA; CDR3: CASSLTTYEQYF; DNA: TGTGCCAGCAGCTTAACGACCTACGAGCAGTACTTC
D: TRBD1; J: TRBJ2-2; V: TRBV7-9; size: NA; CDR3: CASSSTNRGLNTGELFF; DNA: TGTGCCAGCAGCTCGACAAACAGGGGTTTAAACACCGGGGAGCTGTTTTTT